This entry concerns a single T cell receptor (beta chain). The J segment lost 6 bases and the V segment lost 4 bases, leaving 3 bases of the junction unmatched. In germline, CDR1 is SGHRS, CDR2 YFSETQ. The CDR3 consists of 12 residues. The data are from a study of blood T cell repertoires in COVID-19. For the study at large: Acute-phase and convalescent COVID-19 samples originated in the United States, Italy and Spain. The analysed material was cDNA or gDNA that came from T cells, B-cell-depleted T cells, or PBMCs.

Clones were read by immunoSEQ multiplex PCR, and TCRdb kept only the in-frame ones, dropping some. The sample lists roughly 200,000 clones, around 78% occurring once. The V and J genes are TRBV5-1 and TRBJ1-1; 7 nucleotides align to TRBD1. The sequenced sample was peripheral blood. This clonotype was sampled from an elderly woman with active or convalescent COVID-19. CDR3 bases: TGCGCCAGCAGCGTACAGGGGTCTGAAGCTTTCTTT. It encodes CASSVQGSEAFF.